This TCR beta chain was profiled in a study of blood T cell repertoires in COVID-19. At the level of the study: Acute-phase and convalescent COVID-19 samples originated in the United States, Italy and Spain.

V was clipped by 7 bases and J by 4 bases; unmatched bases: 8. Germline loops: CDR1 SNHLY, CDR2 FYNNEI. This CDR3 spans 15 amino acids. Per the original methods: Amplification of reference gene primers was used by the study to estimate nucleated cell counts. Only in-frame clones appear in the TCRdb table, and some are missing; sequencing was by immunoSEQ multiplex PCR. V and J calls and clone size are given by that table; D and trimming were obtained from the DNA. The sample lists around 260,000 clones, roughly 86% occurring once. The TCR originated in a man in his forties who had recovered from COVID-19. Source material: peripheral blood. This sequence joins TRBV2 and TRBJ2-2; 8 bases line up with TRBD2. The CDR3 here is CASIPPGLATGELFF. The CDR3 DNA follows: TGTGCCAGCATTCCCCCCGGACTAGCCACCGGGGAGCTGTTTTTT.